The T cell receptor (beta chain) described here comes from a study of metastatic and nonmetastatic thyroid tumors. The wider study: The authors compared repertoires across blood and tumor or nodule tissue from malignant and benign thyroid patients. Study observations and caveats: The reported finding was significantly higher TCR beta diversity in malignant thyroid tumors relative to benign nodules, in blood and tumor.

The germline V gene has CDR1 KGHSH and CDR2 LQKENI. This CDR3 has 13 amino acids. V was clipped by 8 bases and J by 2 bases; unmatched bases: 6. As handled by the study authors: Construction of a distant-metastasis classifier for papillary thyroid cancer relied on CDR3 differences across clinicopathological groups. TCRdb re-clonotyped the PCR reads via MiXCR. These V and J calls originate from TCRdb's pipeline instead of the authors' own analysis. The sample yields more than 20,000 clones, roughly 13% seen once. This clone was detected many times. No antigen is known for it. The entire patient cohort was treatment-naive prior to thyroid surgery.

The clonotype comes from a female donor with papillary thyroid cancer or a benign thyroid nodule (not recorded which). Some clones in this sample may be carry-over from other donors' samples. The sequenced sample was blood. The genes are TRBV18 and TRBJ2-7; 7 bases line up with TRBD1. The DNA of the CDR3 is TGTGCCAGCGAACAGGGGCAGACCTACGAGCAGTACTTC. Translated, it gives CASEQGQTYEQYF. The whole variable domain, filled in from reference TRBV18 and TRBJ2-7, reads NAGVMQNPRHLVRRRGQEARLRCSPMKGHSHVYWYRQLPEEGLKFMVYLQKENIIDESGMPKERFSAEFPKEGPSILRIQQVVRGDSAAYFCASEQGQTYEQYFGPGTRLTVT.